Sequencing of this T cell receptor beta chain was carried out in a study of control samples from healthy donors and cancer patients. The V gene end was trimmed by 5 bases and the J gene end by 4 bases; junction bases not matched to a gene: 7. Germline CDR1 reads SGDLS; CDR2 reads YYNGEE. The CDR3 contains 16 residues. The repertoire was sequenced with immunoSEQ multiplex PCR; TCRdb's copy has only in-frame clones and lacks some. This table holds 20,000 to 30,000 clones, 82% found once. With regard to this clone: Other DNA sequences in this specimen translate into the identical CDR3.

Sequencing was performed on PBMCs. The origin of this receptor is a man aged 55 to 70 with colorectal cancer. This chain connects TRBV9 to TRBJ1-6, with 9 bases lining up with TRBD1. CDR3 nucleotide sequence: TGTGCCAGCAGTGAGGGACAGGGAGCTTATAATTCACCCCTCCACTTT. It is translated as CASSEGQGAYNSPLHF.